This T cell receptor beta chain was profiled in a study of blood T cell repertoires in COVID-19. Study information: Some COVID-19 samples were acute and others convalescent; all came from the United States, Italy and Spain. Sources were T cells, B-cell-depleted T cells, or PBMCs; the material itself was cDNA or gDNA.

Germline V gene sequence: CDR1 MGHRA, CDR2 YSYEKL. V was clipped by 0 bases and J by 3 bases; unmatched bases: 7. The CDR3 is 16 amino acids. This table comes from immunoSEQ multiplex PCR, and its TCRdb copy is limited to in-frame clones, with some not included. The table shows about 59,000 clones, with 87% occurring only once. The chain has TRBV4-1 and TRBJ2-5, with TRBD2 matching 7 bases. Sample: peripheral blood. This TCR was sampled from a man at least 80 years old in a cohort sampled during active COVID-19. The CDR3 here is CASSQDRGGGKETQYF. CDR3 DNA sequence: TGCGCCAGCAGCCAAGATCGGGGCGGGGGAAAAGAGACCCAGTACTTC.